The 30 T cell receptor beta chains presented below share a single source sample, sequenced in a study of CD8 T cells in ankylosing spondylitis. MiXCR, applied by TCRdb to the 5' RACE reads, yields one record per CDR3 protein. The data contain 450,000 to 550,000 distinct CDR3 sequences, approximately 5.3% of them singletons. No cognate antigen is known for these TCRs. Study-level findings and limits: Ankylosing spondylitis blood appeared to be characterized by a TCR beta motif of eight highly homologous variants.

Sequenced material: blood, either unsorted or a sorted T cell fraction (not recorded which). These receptors were taken from a male donor with ankylosing spondylitis.

This clonotype was seen a handful of times. The V and J genes are TRBV5-1 and TRBJ2-7, with D perhaps being TRBD1 or TRBD2 (5 bases each). CDR1 is SGHRS and CDR2 is YFSETQ in the germline V gene. V lost 6 bases and J 4 bases, leaving 14 bases between the germline ends. This CDR3 is built from 13 residues. CDR3 DNA: TGCGCCAGCAACGAGGGGTCGACTTACGAGCAGTACTTC. Translating gives CASNEGSTYEQYF.

The sample holds many counts of this clonotype. The V gene is TRBV7-2, the J gene TRBJ2-7; D is possibly TRBD1 or TRBD2 (5 bases each). From germline, CDR1 is SGHTA and CDR2 FQGNSA. CDR3 length: 15 amino acids. V was pared by 5 bases and J by 2 bases, with 16 bases between. CDR3 sequence reads: CASSLLWDGTYEQYF. In nucleotides, the CDR3 is TGTGCCAGCAGCCTACTCTGGGACGGAACCTACGAGCAGTACTTC.

The rearrangement uses TRBV20-1 and TRBJ2-3, with 10 bases identical to TRBD2. The V and J ends lost 4 bases and 2 bases, in that order; junction bases with no gene match: 3. The CDR3 is 14 residues long. Germline V gene lookup returns CDR1 DFQATT and CDR2 SNEGSKA (reference sequence). DNA of the CDR3: TGCAGTGCTATAGCGGGAGGAAACACAGATACGCAGTATTTT. Protein product: CSAIAGGNTDTQYF.

At least ten counts were recorded for this clonotype. V usage is TRBV5-1 and J usage is TRBJ2-7; possible D gene TRBD1, 6 bases. The V gene's germline CDR1 is SGHRS and CDR2 YFSETQ. V dropped 3 bases and J dropped 2 bases, with 15 bases sitting between them. The CDR3 extends over 15 amino acids. This chain's CDR3 is CASSSSAGQTYEQYF. The CDR3 DNA reads as TGCGCCAGCAGCTCCTCCGCCGGACAGACCTACGAGCAGTACTTC.

The gene calls are TRBV9 and TRBJ1-5; 7 bases are shared with TRBD1. This CDR3 is 15 amino acids long. Germline CDR1 SGDLS, CDR2 YYNGEE. The trim removed 4 bases at V and 4 bases at J, leaving 8 bases unmatched. CDR3 in amino acids: CASSPLGQPNQPQHF. In nucleotides, the CDR3 is TGTGCCAGCAGCCCGTTGGGACAGCCTAATCAGCCCCAGCATTTT. Complete variable domain (other parts from reference TRBV9 and TRBJ1-5): DSGVTQTPKHLITATGQRVTLRCSPRSGDLSVYWYQQSLDQGLQFLIQYYNGEERAKGNILERFSAQQFPDLHSELNLSSLELGDSALYFCASSPLGQPNQPQHFGDGTRLSIL.

This clonotype was counted ten times or more. This rearrangement joins TRBV27 to TRBJ1-5; TRBD1 might be the D (6 bases). V lost 6 bases, J lost 6 bases, and 15 bases lay in between. Germline-derived CDR1 and CDR2 are MNHEY and SMNVEV (reference sequence). The CDR3 contains 14 residues. As DNA, the CDR3 is TGTGCCAGCAGGCGCCAGGGGACGGGTCAGCCCCAGCATTTT. Protein sequence: CASRRQGTGQPQHF.

This clonotype has ten or more counts. This chain uses TRBV20-1 with TRBJ2-1; 10 nucleotides match TRBD2. Germline trimming cut 6 bases from V and 0 bases from J; bases unmatched to any gene: 8. The CDR3 extends over 16 amino acids. Germline values: CDR1 DFQATT, CDR2 SNEGSKA (reference sequence). CDR3 coding DNA: TGCAGTGCCCCCACTAGCGGGGTTATCTCCTACAATGAGCAGTTCTTC. Amino acid sequence: CSAPTSGVISYNEQFF.

This clonotype appeared a few times. This sequence joins TRBV6-5 and TRBJ2-7; unclear D gene. Germline CDR1 and CDR2: MNHEY and SVGAGI. The length of the CDR3 is 14 residues. V was cut by 0 bases and J by 7 bases, with 13 bases left in between. CDR3 residues: CASSYSVGIPEQYF. In DNA, the CDR3 is TGTGCCAGCAGTTACTCGGTGGGTATTCCGGAGCAGTACTTC.

This clonotype occurred many times. This chain links TRBV20-1 with TRBJ2-1, with unresolved D. V lost 5 bases and J lost 0, with 11 bases in between. The CDR3 covers 14 residues. The germline gives CDR1 DFQATT, CDR2 SNEGSKA (reference sequence). The DNA of the CDR3 is TGCAGTGCTGCCAGGAGCAGCTCCTACAATGAGCAGTTCTTC. Residues: CSAARSSSYNEQFF.

The chain joins TRBV28 to TRBJ2-3; 11 nucleotides agree with TRBD2. CDR1 and CDR2 from the germline V gene are MDHEN and SYDVKM. V shed 6 bases and J 4 bases; nucleotides not matched to a gene: 6. The CDR3 length is 15 residues. The CDR3 here is CASRTSGSLSDTQYF. In DNA, the CDR3 is TGTGCCAGCAGAACTAGCGGGAGTTTGTCAGATACGCAGTATTTT.

In this sample, this clonotype turned up many times. V gene TRBV5-1 combines with J gene TRBJ2-2; D is perhaps TRBD1 (6 bases). V lost 0 bases and J lost 4, with 7 bases in between. The germline V gene encodes CDR1 SGHRS and CDR2 YFSETQ. The CDR3 is 14 amino acids. The CDR3 coding sequence is TGCGCCAGCAGCTTGGGGACAGTCACCGGGGAGCTGTTTTTT. Its protein is CASSLGTVTGELFF.

In its sample, this clonotype was seen many times. The chain recombines TRBV15 with TRBJ1-2, with 7 bases identical to TRBD1. CDR3 size: 12 residues. In germline, CDR1 is LNHNV, CDR2 YYDKDF (reference sequence). J lost 3 bases, V lost 9 bases, and 4 bases had no gene match. The CDR3 is CATSTGYYGYTF. For the CDR3, the DNA is TGTGCCACTTCGACAGGGTACTATGGCTACACCTTC.

This clonotype was observed many times. J is TRBJ1-6 and V is TRBV4-3, with D uncertain. The CDR3 is 12 amino acids. The V gene's germline CDR1 is LGHNA and CDR2 YSLEER. Trimming took off 0 bases at V and 13 bases at J, with 7 bases between the two ends. The CDR3 is CASSQEAGPLHF. CDR3 coding DNA: TGCGCCAGCAGCCAAGAGGCAGGCCCCCTCCACTTT.

V usage is TRBV21-1 and J usage is TRBJ2-7; no DNA check was done on the table's D call, TRBD1. TRBV21-1 is a pseudogene locus. The CDR3 has 17 amino acids. CDR3 DNA: TGTGCCAGCAGCAAAGGGCCCCTGCCGGGAGCCGTGTACGAGCAGTACTTC. It translates to CASSKGPLPGAVYEQYF.

This clonotype was found many times. This chain links TRBV4-2 with TRBJ2-2, with TRBD2 matching over 11 bases. The length of the CDR3 is 19 residues. The germline gives CDR1 LGHNA, CDR2 YNFKEQ. The junction had 11 bases not matched to a gene; V was cut back by 0 bases and J by 5 bases. The CDR3 sequence is CASSQDWLAGGWGTGELFF. The CDR3 DNA is TGTGCCAGCAGCCAAGATTGGCTAGCGGGGGGCTGGGGAACCGGGGAGCTGTTTTTT.

This clonotype was seen repeatedly, ten times or more. This chain connects TRBV5-1 to TRBJ1-1; no clear D. Per germline, CDR1 SGHRS and CDR2 YFSETQ. The CDR3 has 14 amino acids. V lost 1 base to trimming and J lost 4 bases, with 11 bases between them. The CDR3, as DNA: TGCGCCAGCAGCTTGTCCGGCGCGAGCACTGAAGCTTTCTTT. Protein sequence: CASSLSGASTEAFF.

This clonotype was detected a few times. The V call is TRBV18, the J call TRBJ1-6; D is uncertain. This CDR3 is 15 amino acids long. The V gene lost 2 bases and the J gene lost 7 bases, with 12 bases spanning the gap. Germline V gene lookup returns CDR1 KGHSH and CDR2 LQKENI. The DNA for the CDR3 is TGTGCCAGCTCACCAGAGGGTCCTGGGAATTCACCCCTCCACTTT. Translation gives CASSPEGPGNSPLHF.

There are a few counts of this clonotype. The chain uses TRBV7-8 and TRBJ2-3; D might be TRBD1 or TRBD2, each matching 5 bases. CDR1 is SGHVS, CDR2 FQNEAQ, per germline. V lost 0 bases and J 0 bases, leaving 10 bases between the germline ends. This CDR3 spans 16 amino acids. CDR3 nucleotide sequence: TGTGCCAGCAGCTTAGCGAACGGGGCGAGCACAGATACGCAGTATTTT. It translates to CASSLANGASTDTQYF.

This clonotype was detected only a few times. This chain joins TRBV5-1 and TRBJ1-1; 7 bases are a match to TRBD1. The CDR3 has 15 amino acids. With V trimmed by 0 bases and J by 1 base, 3 bases remained unmatched. Germline CDR1 reads SGHRS; CDR2 reads YFSETQ. The CDR3 bases are TGCGCCAGCAGCTTGGCCTCAGGGGGGAACACTGAAGCTTTCTTT. This sequence encodes CASSLASGGNTEAFF.

This clonotype showed up many times. The J gene is TRBJ1-5, the V gene TRBV10-3; D may be TRBD1 (6 bases). The germline CDR1 and CDR2 sequences are ENHRY and SYGVKD. This CDR3 comprises 16 residues. Trimming took off 0 bases at V and 9 bases at J, with 18 bases between the two ends. This CDR3 is CAISESGGLSGSPQHF. The CDR3 DNA reads TGTGCCATCAGTGAGTCGGGGGGCTTGTCGGGATCGCCCCAGCATTTT.

This clonotype came up many times. CDR3 sequence reads: CASRTGVSPLHF. CDR3 DNA: TGTGCCAGCAGGACAGGGGTTTCACCCCTCCACTTT. The gene calls are TRBV27 and TRBJ1-6, with 8 bases aligning to TRBD1. The CDR3 is 12 amino acids. V gave up 6 bases and J gave up 9 bases; unmatched junction bases: 1. CDR1 is MNHEY and CDR2 is SMNVEV in the germline V gene (reference sequence).

This clonotype was observed at least ten times. The CDR3 DNA is TGCGCCAGCAGTGAGTCGGGACGTCCCCCCTACAATGAGCAGTTCTTC. This encodes CASSESGRPPYNEQFF. This chain connects TRBV10-1 to TRBJ2-1, with D perhaps given as TRBD1 or TRBD2 (5 bases each). Looked up from germline, CDR1 is WNHNN and CDR2 is SYGVQD (reference sequence). The CDR3 has 16 residues. V shed 0 bases and J shed 2 bases, with 11 bases lying between them.

The CDR3 is CASSWTSGRAGETQYF. CDR3 bases: TGTGCCAGCAGCTGGACTAGCGGGAGGGCGGGAGAGACCCAGTACTTC. The genes are TRBV7-2 and TRBJ2-5; 15 positions match TRBD2. The CDR3 has 16 amino acids. Germline CDR1 reads SGHTA; CDR2 reads FQGNSA. The V and J ends lost 4 bases and 4 bases, in that order; junction bases with no gene match: 4.

This clonotype occurred many times. For the CDR3, the DNA is TGTGCCAGCAGCGGAAGGTCCTACACTGAAGCTTTCTTT. Translated, it gives CASSGRSYTEAFF. The chain couples TRBV3-1 to TRBJ1-1; D is ambiguous. CDR3 length: 13 residues. Germline V gene lookup returns CDR1 LGHDT and CDR2 YNNKEL (reference sequence). The V gene lost 5 bases and the J gene lost 3 bases, with 10 bases spanning the gap.

Details on this clonotype: A much larger clonotype is one base distant, so this may be a read error. The CDR3 end shows no conserved phenylalanine or tryptophan, and so a read error is likely. The chain carries TRBV7-2 and TRBJ1-2; 7 bases map to TRBD1. The CDR3 length is 14 residues. V lost 5 bases, J lost 2 bases, and 5 bases stayed unmatched. CDR1 SGHTA and CDR2 FQGNSA come from the germline V gene. CDR3 DNA: TGTGCCAGCAGCCGACAGGGTGGCAACTATGGCTACACCATC. It translates to CASSRQGGNYGYTI.

This clonotype has at least ten counts. This chain uses TRBV18 with TRBJ2-7, with a weak D call TRBD1 (5 bases). The CDR3 totals 14 residues. Germline CDR1 KGHSH, CDR2 LQKENI. Trimming removed 2 bases at V and 1 base at J, with 9 bases between. This CDR3 is CASSPDSQSYEQYF. The CDR3 DNA reads TGTGCCAGCTCACCAGACAGCCAATCCTACGAGCAGTACTTC.

This clonotype appeared many times. V gene TRBV5-1 combines with J gene TRBJ2-1; possible D gene TRBD2, 5 bases. Germline V gene sequence: CDR1 SGHRS, CDR2 YFSETQ. This CDR3 region has 11 residues. Trimming removed 5 bases from V and 9 bases from J, with 9 bases in between. The CDR3 coding sequence is TGCGCCAGCAGGAGGGCTGGTGAGCAGTTCTTC. Translating gives CASRRAGEQFF. Full variable domain (remainder filled in from reference TRBV5-1 and TRBJ2-1): KAGVTQTPRYLIKTRGQQVTLSCSPISGHRSVSWYQQTPGQGLQFLFEYFSETQRNKGNFPGRFSGRQFSNSRSEMNVSTLELGDSALYLCASRRAGEQFFGPGTRLTVL.

This clonotype was observed at least ten times. This chain links TRBV6-2 or TRBV6-3 with TRBJ2-3; possible D gene TRBD1, 5 bases. Per germline, CDR1 MNHEY and CDR2 SVGEGT. The CDR3 extends over 13 amino acids. Trimming took 0 bases from V and 6 from J, leaving 7 bases between them. In DNA, the CDR3 is TGTGCCAGCAGTTACTCAAGGGGCGATACGCAGTATTTT. Translation: CASSYSRGDTQYF.

This clonotype was observed many times. The genes are TRBV5-1 and TRBJ1-5; no reliable D call. The germline CDR1 and CDR2 sequences are SGHRS and YFSETQ. V gave up 2 bases and J gave up 5 bases, with 8 bases separating them. The CDR3 has 13 residues. CDR3 bases: TGCGCCAGCAGCTTTGACGGATATCAGCCCCAGCATTTT. Amino acids: CASSFDGYQPQHF. Filled out from reference TRBV5-1 and TRBJ1-5, the complete variable domain reads KAGVTQTPRYLIKTRGQQVTLSCSPISGHRSVSWYQQTPGQGLQFLFEYFSETQRNKGNFPGRFSGRQFSNSRSEMNVSTLELGDSALYLCASSFDGYQPQHFGDGTRLSIL.

The V gene is TRBV25-1, the J gene TRBJ2-1; D possibly matches TRBD1 or TRBD2 (5 bases each). Germline V gene sequence: CDR1 MGHDK, CDR2 SYGVNS. Trimming pared 4 bases from V and 4 bases from J, leaving 14 bases between. The CDR3 consists of 15 residues. The CDR3 DNA reads as TGTGCCAGCAGTGGAGACCGGGACCTGTACAATGAGCAGTTCTTC. This sequence encodes CASSGDRDLYNEQFF.